This T cell receptor (beta chain) comes out of a study of a mutant IDH1 vaccine in newly diagnosed glioma. Across the whole study: The start of vaccination came 4-6 weeks after radiotherapy alone, or with temozolomide cycles. Most had both radiotherapy and temozolomide beforehand; others had only one.

The sample's time point: week 11, during vaccination. A single vaccine dose contained 300 ug of mutant IDH1 20-mer peptide, and topical imiquimod was used with it. Patients carried new grade 3 or 4 IDH1-mutant astrocytomas lacking nuclear ATRX. TCRdb's copy holds only in-frame clones and misses some; the assay was immunoSEQ multiplex PCR. The top ten clones hold 7% to 9% of a sample with over 20,000 clones, 79% of them seen once. Study-level findings and limits: Pseudoprogression seemed unlinked to shifts in top peripheral T cell clonotypes.

Germline V gives CDR1 MNHEY, CDR2 SVGAGI. V lost 2 bases, J lost 1 base, and 2 bases stayed unmatched. This CDR3 comprises 15 residues. As regards this clone: Its specificity is unknown.

The sequence derives from a man aged 40-55 years with glioma. The source was PBMCs, collected from a glioma patient whose treatment included an IDH1 peptide vaccine. This chain joins TRBV6-5 and TRBJ2-3, with TRBD1 identical over 8 bases. The CDR3 sequence is CASSYPGGGTDTQYF. CDR3 nucleotides: TGTGCCAGCAGTTACCCAGGGGGCGGCACAGATACGCAGTATTTT.